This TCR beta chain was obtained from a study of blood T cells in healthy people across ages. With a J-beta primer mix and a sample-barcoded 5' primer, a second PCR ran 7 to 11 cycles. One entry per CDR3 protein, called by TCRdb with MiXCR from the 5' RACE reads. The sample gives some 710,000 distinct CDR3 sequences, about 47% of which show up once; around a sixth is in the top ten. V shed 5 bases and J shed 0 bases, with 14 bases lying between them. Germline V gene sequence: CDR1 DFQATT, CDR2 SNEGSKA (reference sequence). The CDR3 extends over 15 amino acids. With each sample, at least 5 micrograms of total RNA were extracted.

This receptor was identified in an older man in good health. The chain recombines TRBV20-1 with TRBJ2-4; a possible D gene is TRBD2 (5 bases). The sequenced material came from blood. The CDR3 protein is CSALARQLAKNIQYF. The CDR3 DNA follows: TGCAGTGCTCTAGCTCGCCAGCTAGCCAAAAACATTCAGTACTTC.